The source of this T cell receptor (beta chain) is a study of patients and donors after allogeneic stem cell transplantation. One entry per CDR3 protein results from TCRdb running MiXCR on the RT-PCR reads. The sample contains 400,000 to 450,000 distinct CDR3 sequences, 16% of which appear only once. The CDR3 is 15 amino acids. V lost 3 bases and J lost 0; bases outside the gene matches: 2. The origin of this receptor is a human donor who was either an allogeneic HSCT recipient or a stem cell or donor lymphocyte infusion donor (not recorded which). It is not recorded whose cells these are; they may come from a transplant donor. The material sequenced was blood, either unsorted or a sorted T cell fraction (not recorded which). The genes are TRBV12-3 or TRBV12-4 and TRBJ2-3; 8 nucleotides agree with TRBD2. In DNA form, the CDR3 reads TGTGCCAGCAGTTTCCAGCGGGGGAGCACAGATACGCAGTATTTT. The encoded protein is CASSFQRGSTDTQYF.